This T cell receptor beta chain was captured in a study of T cell responses to AZD1222 COVID-19 vaccine. Worth noting for this clone: Its antigen is still unknown.

V was shortened by 8 bases and J by 4 bases, with 29 bases between the two germline ends. There are 18 residues in the CDR3. CDR1 is MGHRA and CDR2 is YSYEKL in the germline V gene. Libraries were prepared by immunoSEQ multiplex PCR; TCRdb keeps only in-frame clonotypes and omits some of them. The data show about 150,000 clones, with 88% seen just once and 2.5% to 4% held by the top ten. Broader study findings: Clonal diversity was possibly underestimated, and white British individuals and females predominated among donors. Without day 14 samples, only post-peak T cell repertoires were studied. Dominant at 160-218 and 743-854, vaccine-associated CD4 TCRs also spanned spike.

This TCR was recovered from an adult in good health. The chain recombines TRBV4-1 with TRBJ1-1, with D unresolved. The sequencing used peripheral blood, collected on day 0 of AZD1222 vaccination. Written as DNA, the CDR3 is TGCGCCAGCGCACAATCAGGATCCCAGATTAGGGTGCGCACTGAAGCTTTCTTT. Protein sequence: CASAQSGSQIRVRTEAFF.